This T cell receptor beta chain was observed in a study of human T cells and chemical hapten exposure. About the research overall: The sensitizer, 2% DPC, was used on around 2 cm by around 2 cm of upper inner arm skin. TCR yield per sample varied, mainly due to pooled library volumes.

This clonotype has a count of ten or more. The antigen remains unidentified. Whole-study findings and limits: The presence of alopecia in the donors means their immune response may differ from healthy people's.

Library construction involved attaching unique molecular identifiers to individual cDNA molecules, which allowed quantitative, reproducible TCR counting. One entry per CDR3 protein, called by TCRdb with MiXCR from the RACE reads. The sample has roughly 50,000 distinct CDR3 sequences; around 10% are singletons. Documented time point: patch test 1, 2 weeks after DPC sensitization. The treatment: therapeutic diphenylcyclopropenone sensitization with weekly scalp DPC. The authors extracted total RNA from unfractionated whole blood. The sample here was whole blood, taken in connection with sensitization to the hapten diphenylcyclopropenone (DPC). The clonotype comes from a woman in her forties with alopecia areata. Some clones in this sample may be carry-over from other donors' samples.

The DNA for the CDR3 is TGTGCCACCCTGAGGGATAGCGGGAGGGAGCAGTTCTTC. This gives the protein CATLRDSGREQFF. This chain joins TRBV2 and TRBJ2-1; 10 nucleotides agree with TRBD2. The J segment lost 10 bases and the V segment lost 10 bases, leaving 10 bases of the junction unmatched. CDR1 and CDR2 (germline): SNHLY, FYNNEI. The CDR3 is 13 amino acids.